Presented here are 25 T cell receptor beta chains from one specimen sequenced in a study of control samples from healthy donors and cancer patients. Produced via immunoSEQ multiplex PCR; TCRdb's table is partial and in-frame only. The repertoire includes roughly 100,000 clones, around 88% of them detected once, and 15% to 20% sits in the top ten. Sample: PBMCs. These receptors all stem from a man aged 55 to 70 with lung cancer.

The rearrangement links TRBV10-3 to TRBJ2-5; 8 nucleotides match TRBD1. The CDR3 is 16 amino acids. Trimming took 2 bases from V and 4 from J; bases not matched to a gene: 9. Germline V CDR1 and CDR2: ENHRY, SYGVKD. In DNA, the CDR3 is TGTGCCATCAGTGAGCAGATAACAGGGGGAGGAGAGACCCAGTACTTC. Translated: CAISEQITGGGETQYF.

This clone has just one count. The chain joins TRBV7-8 to TRBJ2-7; no firm D call. This CDR3 is 14 amino acids long. V lost 1 base and J lost 5, with 12 bases in between. Per the germline V gene, CDR1 is SGHVS and CDR2 is FQNEAQ. The CDR3 DNA is TGTGCCAGCAGCTTAGACCCTCGAGTGAACGAGCAGTACTTC. Its protein is CASSLDPRVNEQYF.

V and J are TRBV5-6 and TRBJ2-2; D could derive from TRBD1 or TRBD2 (6 bases each). Germline values: CDR1 SGHDT, CDR2 YYEEEE. The CDR3 is made up of 15 amino acids. V was trimmed by 4 bases and J by 3 bases, leaving 13 bases between them. In DNA form, the CDR3 reads TGTGCCAGCAGCACCCCGGGGGCGGACACCGGGGAGCTGTTTTTT. Its translation: CASSTPGADTGELFF.

The rearrangement links TRBV7-9 to TRBJ2-1; D unclear. Trimming left V 2 bases short and J 5 bases short, with 10 bases between. The CDR3 length is 14 residues. Per the germline V gene, CDR1 is SEHNR and CDR2 is FQNEAQ (reference sequence). DNA of the CDR3: TGTGCCAGCAGCTTATACGGCGGAGACAATGAGCAGTTCTTC. Translating gives CASSLYGGDNEQFF.

The V and J genes are TRBV5-6 and TRBJ2-5; perhaps TRBD2 as D (6 bases). The germline V gene has CDR1 SGHDT and CDR2 YYEEEE. This CDR3 is 14 amino acids long. V shed 1 base and J shed 5 bases, with 12 bases lying between them. CDR3: CASSLPGTFETQYF. The CDR3 DNA reads as TGTGCCAGCAGCTTGCCCGGGACTTTCGAGACCCAGTACTTC.

J is TRBJ2-7 and V is TRBV6-5, with 7 positions matching TRBD1. V was clipped by 6 bases and J by 2 bases; unmatched bases: 7. The CDR3 has 14 residues. Germline V gives CDR1 MNHEY, CDR2 SVGAGI. CDR3 coding DNA: TGTGCCAGCAGAGTGACAGGGATCGCCTACGAGCAGTACTTC. Its protein is CASRVTGIAYEQYF.

This chain links TRBV19 with TRBJ1-4, with 11 bases that match TRBD1. CDR3 length: 15 amino acids. The V gene's germline CDR1 is LNHDA and CDR2 SQIVND (reference sequence). V lost 6 bases to trimming and J lost 3 bases; unmatched junction nucleotides: 3. In DNA, the CDR3 is TGTGCCAGTAGAAGGGACAGGGGGGCTAATGAAAAACTGTTTTTT. This encodes CASRRDRGANEKLFF. Supplemented by reference TRBV19 and TRBJ1-4, the full variable domain reads DGGITQSPKYLFRKEGQNVTLSCEQNLNHDAMYWYRQDPGQGLRLIYYSQIVNDFQKGDIAEGYSVSREKKESFPLTVTSAQKNPTAFYLCASRRDRGANEKLFFGSGTQLSVL.

DNA of the CDR3: TGTGCCTCTTTATGGACATTCGAAGCTTTCTTT. As protein: CASLWTFEAFF. The chain joins TRBV30 to TRBJ1-1, with D maybe TRBD1 (5 bases). Germline V CDR1 and CDR2: GTSNPN, SVGIG (reference sequence). The CDR3 totals 11 residues. Trimming left V 7 bases short and J 8 bases short, with 14 bases between.

The CDR3 region has the DNA TGCGCCAGCAGCCAAGATGAGCCTAGCCGAGAGACCCAGTACTTC. It is translated as CASSQDEPSRETQYF. V usage is TRBV4-1 and J usage is TRBJ2-5; tentative D call: TRBD2 (5 bases). The V and J ends lost 0 bases and 4 bases respectively, with 12 bases between them. The germline gives CDR1 MGHRA, CDR2 YSYEKL. CDR3 length: 15 amino acids.

V is TRBV9 and J is TRBJ2-5; D not resolved. This CDR3 has 13 residues. Germline CDR1 reads SGDLS; CDR2 reads YYNGEE. Trimming took 0 bases from V and 2 from J, leaving 5 bases between them. The CDR3 coding sequence is TGTGCCAGCAGCGTAGCCAGTCAAGAGACCCAGTACTTC. It yields the protein CASSVASQETQYF.

CDR3 region: CSVEDLGPSNQPQHF. CDR3 coding DNA: TGCAGCGTTGAAGATCTAGGACCGTCCAATCAGCCCCAGCATTTT. The V call is TRBV29-1, the J call TRBJ1-5; unclear D gene. Germline CDR1 and CDR2: SQVTM and ANQGSEA. The germline V and J ends were trimmed by 0 bases and 3 bases, with 12 bases remaining between them. This CDR3 is 15 amino acids long.

As to this clone: One end of the junction does not line up with germline, which may come from a read error. The V gene is TRBV6-2 or TRBV6-3, the J gene TRBJ2-1; 9 bases are shared with TRBD2. Germline-derived CDR1 and CDR2 are MNHEY and SVGEGT. The CDR3 is 15 residues long. The chain's CDR3 is CASSHSTSGKNEQFF. In DNA, the CDR3 is TGTGCCAGCAGTCACTCGACTAGCGGAAAGAATGAGCAGTTCTTC.

This rearrangement joins TRBV11-3 to TRBJ1-3; no reliable D call. V lost 3 bases and J 0 bases, leaving 9 bases between the germline ends. This CDR3 region has 15 residues. CDR1 and CDR2 from the germline V gene are SGHNT and YENEEA. This CDR3 is CASSFPQSSGNTIYF. For the CDR3, the DNA is TGTGCCAGCAGCTTCCCACAGTCCTCTGGAAACACCATATATTTT.

In its sample, this clone was seen once. The genes are TRBV5-1 and TRBJ1-6, with TRBD1 as a possible D gene (6 bases). V lost 0 bases and J lost 7, with 8 bases in between. The CDR3 is 14 amino acids. Germline lookup yields CDR1 SGHRS and CDR2 YFSETQ. The CDR3 is CASSLATGNSPLHF. In nucleotides, the CDR3 is TGCGCCAGCAGCTTGGCGACAGGCAATTCACCCCTCCACTTT.

The chain carries TRBV19 and TRBJ1-5; a possible D gene is TRBD1 (5 bases). From germline, CDR1 is LNHDA and CDR2 SQIVND (reference sequence). The V end was cut by 8 bases, the J end by 7 bases, with 21 bases between. CDR3 length: 15 residues. The CDR3 region has the DNA TGTGCCAGTGGCGGCCAATCGGGGCGGGGCCAGCCCCAGCATTTT. This codes for CASGGQSGRGQPQHF. Supplemented by reference TRBV19 and TRBJ1-5, the full variable domain reads DGGITQSPKYLFRKEGQNVTLSCEQNLNHDAMYWYRQDPGQGLRLIYYSQIVNDFQKGDIAEGYSVSREKKESFPLTVTSAQKNPTAFYLCASGGQSGRGQPQHFGDGTRLSIL.

This clone was seen a few times. V gene TRBV30 combines with J gene TRBJ1-2, with D unresolved. Trimming took off 1 base at V and 4 bases at J, with 10 bases between the two ends. Germline V lookup: CDR1 GTSNPN, CDR2 SVGIG (reference sequence). CDR3 length: 13 residues. CDR3 bases: TGTGCCTGGAGTGAAGGTGGTCCCTATGGCTACACCTTC. Translation gives CAWSEGGPYGYTF.

The chain uses TRBV19 and TRBJ2-1; D is perhaps TRBD2 (7 bases). Per the germline V gene, CDR1 is LNHDA and CDR2 is SQIVND (reference sequence). This CDR3 has 14 amino acids. V dropped 4 bases and J dropped 2 bases, with 9 bases sitting between them. CDR3 bases: TGTGCCAGTAGTAGCGGGGGCCCCTACAATGAGCAGTTCTTC. Translated: CASSSGGPYNEQFF.

The J gene is TRBJ1-2, the V gene TRBV19; possible D gene TRBD1, 5 bases. V was pared by 4 bases and J by 4 bases, with 10 bases between. CDR1 is LNHDA and CDR2 is SQIVND in the germline V gene (reference sequence). The CDR3 loop spans 13 amino acids. The CDR3 region is CASSTGDVYGYTF. The CDR3 DNA is TGTGCCAGTAGTACCGGGGACGTCTATGGCTACACCTTC.

The CDR3 sequence is CASSPRPGSNEQFF. As DNA, the CDR3 is TGTGCCAGCAGTCCCCGCCCGGGGAGCAATGAGCAGTTCTTC. This chain links TRBV27 with TRBJ2-1, with a tentative D call TRBD2 (5 bases). This CDR3 comprises 14 residues. The ends were cut back, 5 bases at V and 6 bases at J, with 14 bases in the middle. Looked up from germline, CDR1 is MNHEY and CDR2 is SMNVEV (reference sequence).

This chain links TRBV4-2 with TRBJ2-2; 12 bases are a match to TRBD1. The V gene's germline CDR1 is LGHNA and CDR2 YNFKEQ. The CDR3 length is 17 residues. With 2 bases clipped from V and 5 bases from J, the junction kept 6 bases outside the gene matches. The DNA for the CDR3 is TGTGCCAGCAGCCAAACCGGGACAGGGGGCCCGACCGGGGAGCTGTTTTTT. This codes for CASSQTGTGGPTGELFF.

This chain links TRBV7-9 with TRBJ2-7; 9 bases are shared with TRBD1. J lost 4 bases, V lost 4 bases, and 5 bases had no gene match. This CDR3 has 14 residues. The germline V gene encodes CDR1 SEHNR and CDR2 FQNEAQ (reference sequence). CDR3 coding DNA: TGTGCCAGCAGCTCCGGGACAGGGTGGTACGAGCAGTACTTC. This sequence encodes CASSSGTGWYEQYF.

V and J are TRBV5-1 and TRBJ1-4; D perhaps matches TRBD1 (6 bases). Germline loops: CDR1 SGHRS, CDR2 YFSETQ. V dropped 2 bases and J dropped 2 bases, with 13 bases sitting between them. The CDR3 totals 16 residues. The CDR3 spells CASSFQPQGTNEKLFF. As DNA, the CDR3 is TGCGCCAGCAGCTTCCAACCACAGGGTACTAATGAAAAACTGTTTTTT.

This chain links TRBV6-5 with TRBJ2-7; D gene uncertain. Trimming stripped 6 bases from V and 0 bases from J, with 15 bases between. Germline V gives CDR1 MNHEY, CDR2 SVGAGI. The CDR3 is made up of 15 amino acids. The CDR3 loop is CASSLDKQSSYEQYF. Here the CDR3 DNA reads TGTGCCAGCAGCCTTGACAAACAGAGCTCCTACGAGCAGTACTTC.

The chain employs TRBV5-6 and TRBJ1-6; no reliable D call. CDR3 length equals 15 residues. Trimming removed 2 bases from V and 6 bases from J, with 12 bases in between. In germline, CDR1 is SGHDT, CDR2 YYEEEE. The CDR3 region is CASSFSTAFNSPLHF. The CDR3 region has the DNA TGTGCCAGCAGCTTTTCAACAGCATTTAATTCACCCCTCCACTTT. Supplemented by reference TRBV5-6 and TRBJ1-6, the full variable domain reads DAGVTQSPTHLIKTRGQQVTLRCSPKSGHDTVSWYQQALGQGPQFIFQYYEEEERQRGNFPDRFSGHQFPNYSSELNVNALLLGDSALYLCASSFSTAFNSPLHFGNGTRLTVT.

The gene calls are TRBV5-5 and TRBJ1-4; TRBD1 matches at 8 bases. Germline lookup yields CDR1 SGHKS and CDR2 YYEKEE (reference sequence). The CDR3 length is 14 residues. V gave up 0 bases and J gave up 5 bases; unmatched junction bases: 0. CDR3 nucleotide sequence: TGTGCCAGCAGCTTGGGACAGGGGAATGAAAAACTGTTTTTT. Protein sequence: CASSLGQGNEKLFF.